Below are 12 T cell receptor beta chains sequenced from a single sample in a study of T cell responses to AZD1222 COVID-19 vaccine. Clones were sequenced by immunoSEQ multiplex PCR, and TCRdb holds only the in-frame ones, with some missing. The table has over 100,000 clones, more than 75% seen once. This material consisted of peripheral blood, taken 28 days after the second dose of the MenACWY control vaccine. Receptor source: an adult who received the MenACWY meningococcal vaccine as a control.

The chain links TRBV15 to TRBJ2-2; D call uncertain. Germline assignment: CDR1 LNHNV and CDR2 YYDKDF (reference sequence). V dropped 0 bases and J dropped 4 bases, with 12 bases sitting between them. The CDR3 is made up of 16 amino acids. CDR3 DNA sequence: TGTGCCACCAGCAGAGATCGGCCAAGCGCCACCGGGGAGCTGTTTTTT. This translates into CATSRDRPSATGELFF.

CDR3 residues: CASSLGTGGGNTEAFF. CDR3 in DNA: TGCGCCAGCAGCTTGGGGACAGGGGGCGGCAACACTGAAGCTTTCTTT. The V call is TRBV5-1, the J call TRBJ1-1, with 11 bases that match TRBD1. This CDR3 has 16 amino acids. Germline lookup yields CDR1 SGHRS and CDR2 YFSETQ. Trimming cost V 0 bases and J 2 bases; bases outside gene matches: 3.

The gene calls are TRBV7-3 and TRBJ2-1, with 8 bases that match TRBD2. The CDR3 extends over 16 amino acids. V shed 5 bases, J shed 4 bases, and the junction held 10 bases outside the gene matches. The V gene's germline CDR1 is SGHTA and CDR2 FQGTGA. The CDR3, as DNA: TGTGCCAGCAGCCTAGAGCCGGGACTAGATTACAATGAGCAGTTCTTC. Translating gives CASSLEPGLDYNEQFF. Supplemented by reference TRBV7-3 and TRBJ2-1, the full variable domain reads GAGVSQTPSNKVTEKGKYVELRCDPISGHTALYWYRQSLGQGPEFLIYFQGTGAADDSGLPNDRFFAVRPEGSVSTLKIQRTERGDSAVYLCASSLEPGLDYNEQFFGPGTRLTVL.

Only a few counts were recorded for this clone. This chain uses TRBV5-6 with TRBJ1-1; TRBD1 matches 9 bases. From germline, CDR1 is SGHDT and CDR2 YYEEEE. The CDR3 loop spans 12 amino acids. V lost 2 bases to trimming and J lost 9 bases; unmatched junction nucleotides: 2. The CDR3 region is CASSFGTGQAFF. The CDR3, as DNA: TGTGCCAGCAGCTTTGGGACAGGGCAAGCTTTCTTT.

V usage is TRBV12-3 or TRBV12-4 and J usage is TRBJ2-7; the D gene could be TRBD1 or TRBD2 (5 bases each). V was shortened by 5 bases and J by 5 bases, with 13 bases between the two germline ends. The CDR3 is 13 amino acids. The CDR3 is CASSAGTADEQYF. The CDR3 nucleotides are TGTGCCAGCAGTGCCGGGACCGCGGACGAGCAGTACTTC.

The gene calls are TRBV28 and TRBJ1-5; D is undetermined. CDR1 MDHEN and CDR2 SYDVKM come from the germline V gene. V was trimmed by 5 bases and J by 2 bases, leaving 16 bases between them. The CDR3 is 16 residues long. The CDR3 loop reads CASSPRREGGNQPQHF. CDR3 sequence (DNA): TGTGCCAGCAGTCCCCGGAGAGAGGGAGGCAATCAGCCCCAGCATTTT. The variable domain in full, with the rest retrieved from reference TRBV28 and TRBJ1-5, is DVKVTQSSRYLVKRTGEKVFLECVQDMDHENMFWYRQDPGLGLRLIYFSYDVKMKEKGDIPEGYSVSREKKERFSLILESASTNQTSMYLCASSPRREGGNQPQHFGDGTRLSIL.

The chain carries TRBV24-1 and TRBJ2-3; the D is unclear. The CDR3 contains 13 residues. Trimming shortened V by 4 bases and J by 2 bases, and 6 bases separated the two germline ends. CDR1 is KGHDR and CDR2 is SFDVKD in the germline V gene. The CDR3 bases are TGTGCCACCAGTGAGCCTGTCACAGATACGCAGTATTTT. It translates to CATSEPVTDTQYF.

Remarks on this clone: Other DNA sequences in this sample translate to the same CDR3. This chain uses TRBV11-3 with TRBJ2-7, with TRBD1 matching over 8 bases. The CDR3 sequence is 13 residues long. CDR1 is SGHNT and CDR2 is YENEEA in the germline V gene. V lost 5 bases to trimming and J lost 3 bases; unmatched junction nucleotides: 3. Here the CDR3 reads CASSLDRDYEQYF. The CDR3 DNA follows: TGTGCCAGCAGCCTGGACAGGGACTACGAGCAGTACTTC.

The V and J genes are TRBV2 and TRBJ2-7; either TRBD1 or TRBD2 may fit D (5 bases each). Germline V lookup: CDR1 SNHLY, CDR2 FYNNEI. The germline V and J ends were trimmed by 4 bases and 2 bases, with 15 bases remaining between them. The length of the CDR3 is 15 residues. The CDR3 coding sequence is TGTGCCAGCAGTGGTGCCGGGACGGATCCCTACGAGCAGTACTTC. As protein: CASSGAGTDPYEQYF.

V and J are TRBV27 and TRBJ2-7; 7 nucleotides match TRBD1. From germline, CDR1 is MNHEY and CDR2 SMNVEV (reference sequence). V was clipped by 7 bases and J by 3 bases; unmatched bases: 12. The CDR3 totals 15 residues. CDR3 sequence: CASKTTGVGIYEQYF. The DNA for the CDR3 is TGTGCCAGCAAGACCACAGGGGTAGGTATCTACGAGCAGTACTTC.

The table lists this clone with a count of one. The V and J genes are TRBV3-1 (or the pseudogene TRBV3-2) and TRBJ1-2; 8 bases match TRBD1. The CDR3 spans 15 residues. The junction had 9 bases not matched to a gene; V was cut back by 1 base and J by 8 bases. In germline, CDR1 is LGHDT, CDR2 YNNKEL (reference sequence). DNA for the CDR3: TGTGCCAGCAGCCAAGTCCAGGGGGCTTTGGAGGGCTACACCTTC. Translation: CASSQVQGALEGYTF.

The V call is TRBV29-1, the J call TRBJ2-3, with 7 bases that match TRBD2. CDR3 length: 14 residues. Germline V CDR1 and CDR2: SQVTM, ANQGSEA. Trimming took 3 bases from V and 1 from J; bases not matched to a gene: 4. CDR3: CSVDLTSRTDTQYF. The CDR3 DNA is TGCAGCGTTGACCTGACTAGCCGCACAGATACGCAGTATTTT.